This TCR beta chain was documented in a study of blood T cell repertoires in COVID-19. Across the study: From the United States, Italy and Spain came samples of acute and convalescent COVID-19. From T cells, B-cell-depleted T cells, or PBMCs came the material, which was cDNA or gDNA.

As originally analysed: Counts of nucleated cells, estimated from reference gene primer amplification, were obtained. This table comes from immunoSEQ multiplex PCR, and its TCRdb copy is limited to in-frame clones, with some not included. D and trimming were read from the DNA, whereas the V and J calls and clone size are those reported in that table. Of 230,000 or so clones detected, nearly 90% appear once; the ten largest clones hold about 4.6%. The CDR3 extends over 18 amino acids. Looked up from germline, CDR1 is MNHNS and CDR2 is SASEGT. Trimming took 4 bases from V and 0 from J; bases not matched to a gene: 6.

The sequence came from a woman aged 40 to 50 who had recovered from COVID-19. The sample consisted of peripheral blood. The chain combines TRBV6-1 with TRBJ2-3, with 14 nucleotides matching TRBD2. DNA of the CDR3: TGTGCCAGCAGTGCGACTAGCGGGGGGGCCACTAGCACAGATACGCAGTATTTT. This codes for CASSATSGGATSTDTQYF.